The 10 T cell receptor beta chains listed next were all sequenced from one sample in a study of a mutant IDH1 vaccine in newly diagnosed glioma. Libraries were prepared by immunoSEQ multiplex PCR; TCRdb keeps only in-frame clonotypes and omits some of them. Of around 100,000 clones in the sample, under 90% were seen once. The antigens these receptors bind are not known. The sample's time point: week 47, end of study. All doses held 300 ug of mutant IDH1 20-mer peptide, with topical imiquimod. The sequences come from PBMCs, collected from a glioma patient whose treatment included an IDH1 peptide vaccine. All receptors derive from a woman aged 45-60 years with glioma.

The chain uses TRBV7-3 and TRBJ2-1; TRBD2 might be the D (6 bases). CDR1 is SGHTA and CDR2 is FQGTGA in the germline V gene. V shed 1 base and J shed 10 bases, with 14 bases lying between them. This CDR3 has 14 residues. The chain's CDR3 is CASSLRREGSEQFF. The CDR3 DNA follows: TGTGCCAGCAGCTTAAGGCGGGAAGGCTCGGAGCAGTTCTTC.

CDR3 DNA sequence: TGCGCGTGGGGGGCAGGTAACACTGAAGCTTTCTTT. This sequence encodes CAWGAGNTEAFF. This chain links TRBV5-1 with TRBJ1-1; D may be TRBD1 (6 bases). Germline V lookup: CDR1 SGHRS, CDR2 YFSETQ. The CDR3 loop spans 12 amino acids.

The V call is TRBV2, the J call TRBJ1-1, with D possibly TRBD1 on 5 matching bases. V was pared by 5 bases and J by 1 base, with 8 bases between. Germline values: CDR1 SNHLY, CDR2 FYNNEI. The CDR3 contains 13 residues. CDR3: CASSLTENTEAFF. The CDR3 nucleotides are TGTGCCAGCAGTTTGACAGAGAACACTGAAGCTTTCTTT.

The rearrangement links TRBV19 to TRBJ2-1; 8 positions agree with TRBD2. J lost 4 bases, V lost 3 bases, and 5 bases had no gene match. From germline, CDR1 is LNHDA and CDR2 SQIVND (reference sequence). There are 15 residues in the CDR3. In nucleotides, the CDR3 is TGTGCCAGTAGTATCGTTAGCGGGACATACAATGAGCAGTTCTTC. This gives the protein CASSIVSGTYNEQFF.

The V gene is TRBV5-5, the J gene TRBJ2-6, with D possibly TRBD1 on 5 matching bases. Trimming removed 5 bases at V and 2 bases at J, with 11 bases between. The CDR3 covers 15 residues. CDR1 and CDR2 from the germline V gene are SGHKS and YYEKEE (reference sequence). This CDR3 reads CASSFPGPGANVLTF. CDR3 DNA: TGTGCCAGCAGTTTTCCAGGGCCTGGGGCCAACGTCCTGACTTTC. The full variable domain, completed using reference TRBV5-5 and TRBJ2-6, is DAGVTQSPTHLIKTRGQQVTLRCSPISGHKSVSWYQQVLGQGPQFIFQYYEKEERGRGNFPDRFSARQFPNYSSELNVNALLLGDSALYLCASSFPGPGANVLTFGAGSRLTVL.

This chain uses TRBV10-3 with TRBJ2-3; D gene unclear. CDR1 and CDR2 from the germline V gene are ENHRY and SYGVKD. V gave up 10 bases and J gave up 3 bases, with 14 bases separating them. CDR3 size: 13 residues. In DNA, the CDR3 is TGTGCCACCCTAACGGACGAGACAGATACGCAGTATTTT. Translated: CATLTDETDTQYF.

The chain joins TRBV6-5 to TRBJ2-2; 7 bases line up with TRBD1. Germline V gene data show CDR1 as MNHEY and CDR2 as SVGAGI. Trimming removed 0 bases from V and 3 bases from J; junction bases left unmatched: 4. The CDR3 runs 16 residues. The CDR3 nucleotides are TGTGCCAGCAGTTACTCAAAAGGGGGCGACACCGGGGAGCTGTTTTTT. This encodes CASSYSKGGDTGELFF.

The chain combines TRBV7-6 with TRBJ2-1; 8 bases align to TRBD1. V dropped 5 bases and J dropped 6; count of bases not matched to a gene: 6. The CDR3 totals 14 residues. From germline, CDR1 is SGHVS and CDR2 FNYEAQ. CDR3 nucleotides: TGTGCCAGCAGCGCCGGACAGGGTCGCAATGAGCAGTTCTTC. It codes for CASSAGQGRNEQFF.

This clone has just a few counts. The rearrangement joins TRBV7-8 to TRBJ2-3, with D perhaps matching TRBD1 (6 bases). CDR3 length: 13 residues. Germline CDR1 is SGHVS and CDR2 is FQNEAQ. Trimming removed 4 bases from V and 6 bases from J, with 11 bases in between. The CDR3 is CASSSQGYDTQYF. CDR3 nucleotide sequence: TGTGCCAGCAGCTCTCAGGGGTACGATACGCAGTATTTT.

The rearrangement links TRBV7-9 to TRBJ1-1; D is unresolved. V was trimmed by 4 bases and J by 2 bases, leaving 8 bases between them. This CDR3 region has 13 residues. In germline, CDR1 is SEHNR, CDR2 FQNEAQ (reference sequence). For the CDR3, the DNA is TGTGCCAGCAGCTCAGCTCTAAACACTGAAGCTTTCTTT. This gives the protein CASSSALNTEAFF.